These 4 T cell receptor beta chains originate from one sample sequenced in a study of T-cell reconstitution after alpha-beta-depleted transplantation in children. Library preparation (for TCRbeta) was performed with unique molecular identifiers. One entry per CDR3 protein, called by TCRdb with MiXCR from the PCR reads. Of 250,000 to 400,000 distinct CDR3 sequences in the sample, 23% were seen once. The sequencing used PBMCs, mostly from graft donor cells, collected 180 days after TCRalphabeta/CD19-depleted stem cell transplant. The receptors were sampled from a male patient under 18 who had a stem cell transplant for acute lymphoblastic leukemia, so the T cells may come from the graft donor.

The chain combines TRBV12-3 or TRBV12-4 with TRBJ2-7, with 12 nucleotides matching TRBD1. Losses at the gene ends were 7 bases for V and 6 bases for J; bases not matched to a gene: 13. This CDR3 contains 16 residues. CDR3 nucleotide sequence: TGTGCCAGCAAACCGCCGAGGGACAGGGGGCTTGGCGAGCAGTACTTC. Amino acids: CASKPPRDRGLGEQYF.

This clonotype was seen only a few times. The chain employs TRBV10-3 and TRBJ2-1, with D uncertain. The CDR3 has 11 amino acids. Germline lookup yields CDR1 ENHRY and CDR2 SYGVKD. V lost 6 bases, J lost 4 bases, and 4 bases lay in between. The CDR3 loop is CAIRGYNEQFF. For the CDR3, the DNA is TGTGCCATCAGGGGGTACAATGAGCAGTTCTTC.

This clonotype was counted between two and nine times. The chain links TRBV10-3 to TRBJ2-7; the match to TRBD2 covers 10 bases. CDR3 size: 15 residues. J lost 6 bases, V lost 2 bases, and 7 bases had no gene match. CDR1 and CDR2 from the germline V gene are ENHRY and SYGVKD. CDR3 nucleotide sequence: TGTGCCATCAGTGAGGGGACTAGCGACTATGCCGAGCAGTACTTC. Translating it yields CAISEGTSDYAEQYF.

This chain links TRBV7-9 with TRBJ2-7, with 12 nucleotides matching TRBD2. CDR1 and CDR2 (germline): SEHNR, FQNEAQ (reference sequence). CDR3 length equals 16 residues. With 4 bases clipped from V and 2 bases from J, the junction kept 6 bases outside the gene matches. This CDR3 is CASSSGLAGHAYEQYF. The CDR3 nucleotides read TGTGCCAGCAGCTCTGGACTAGCGGGACACGCCTACGAGCAGTACTTC. The variable domain in full, with the rest retrieved from reference TRBV7-9 and TRBJ2-7, is DTGVSQNPRHKITKRGQNVTFRCDPISEHNRLYWYRQTLGQGPEFLTYFQNEAQLEKSRLLSDRFSAERPKGSFSTLEIQRTEQGDSAMYLCASSSGLAGHAYEQYFGPGTRLTVT.